These T cell receptor beta chains were read from a single sample in a study of radiation and T cells in renal cell carcinoma. The repertoire was sequenced with immunoSEQ multiplex PCR; TCRdb's copy has only in-frame clones and lacks some. The repertoire holds approximately 150,000 clones, with about 88% as singletons. The sample in question was blood, obtained from a patient whose treatment included radiotherapy and nephrectomy. The receptors come from a woman in her 70s with renal cell carcinoma. Each CDR3 is given with its conserved first and last residue. The order of the fields is D gene, clone size, V gene, J gene, CDR3 DNA, CDR3 protein. A D gene is named only where the DNA matches it firmly. Size tells how often a clone was seen (once, few, many) or the class of an expanded clone, and some rows leave it out.

NA,NA,TRBV12-5,TRBJ2-3,TGTGCTAGTGGTTGGGAATCCCGGGACACCCATACGCAGTATTTT,CASGWESRDTHTQYF
TRBD2,NA,TRBV18,TRBJ2-7,TGTGCCAGCTCTCCACTAGCGGGGAACTACGAGCAGTACTTC,CASSPLAGNYEQYF
NA,NA,TRBV19,TRBJ1-2,TGTGCCAGTGGAGGGACGGTAGCTAACTATGGCTACACCTTC,CASGGTVANYGYTF
TRBD2,NA,TRBV11-3,TRBJ2-5,TGTGCCAGCAGCTTTAGCGGGGCCGGGACTAGCGGGGAGACCCAGTACTTC,CASSFSGAGTSGETQYF
NA,NA,TRBV19,TRBJ1-1,TGTGCCAGTAGTGGCCTTCGGGGCACTGAAGCTTTCTTT,CASSGLRGTEAFF
TRBD1,NA,TRBV30,TRBJ1-1,TGTGCCTGGACTGGGGCAGGGGGCACTGAAGCTTTCTTT,CAWTGAGGTEAFF
NA,NA,TRBV5-1,TRBJ2-2,TGCGCCAGCAGCTTGGTAGCAGGGTACACCGGGGAGCTGTTTTTT,CASSLVAGYTGELFF
TRBD1,NA,TRBV5-1,TRBJ1-2,TGCGCCAGCAGCACCCCGGGACAGAGCTATGGCTACACCTTC,CASSTPGQSYGYTF
TRBD2,NA,TRBV6-5,TRBJ2-5,TGTGCCAGCAGTTTTAGCGGGGGGGCTGGAGAGACCCAGTACTTC,CASSFSGGAGETQYF
TRBD2,NA,TRBV30,TRBJ2-7,TGTGCCTGGAGTGTACGGAGCGGGGGGGCCTACGAGCAGTACTTC,CAWSVRSGGAYEQYF
TRBD1,NA,TRBV28,TRBJ1-2,TGTGCCAGCCGAGGGGGCGCTAGCTATGGCTACACCTTC,CASRGGASYGYTF
NA,once,TRBV30,TRBJ1-3,TGTGCCTGGGCACAGGGCACTGAAAACACCATATATTTT,CAWAQGTENTIYF
NA,NA,TRBV4-2,TRBJ1-1,TGTGCCAGCAGCCAAGAGCCCCGGACAGTTGAAGCTTTCTTT,CASSQEPRTVEAFF